These 18 T cell receptor beta chains were sequenced from one sample in a study of T cell repertoires in cytomegalovirus infection. Each CDR3 protein gets one entry after TCRdb re-called the reads with MiXCR. The table lists 250,000 to 400,000 distinct CDR3 sequences, more than 20% of them singletons. Their cognate antigens are unknown. The source was cultured PBMCs, collected from culture after CMV antigen stimulation. The source of these receptors is a human donor in good health (CMV status not recorded). Some clones in this sample may be carry-over from other donors' samples.

The V and J genes are TRBV5-4 and TRBJ1-3; D gene ambiguous. V dropped 4 bases and J dropped 0 bases, with 14 bases sitting between them. The length of the CDR3 is 16 residues. Germline CDR1 is SGHNT and CDR2 is YYREEE (reference sequence). The CDR3 sequence: CASSTRTEISGNTIYF. The CDR3 nucleotides are TGTGCCAGCAGCACCCGGACGGAGATCTCTGGAAACACCATATATTTT.

This clonotype occurred many times. The rearrangement links TRBV7-2 to TRBJ2-1; D possibly corresponds to TRBD2 (6 bases). Trimming left V 2 bases short and J 9 bases short, with 8 bases between. Germline CDR1 is SGHTA and CDR2 is FQGNSA. There are 12 residues in the CDR3. The CDR3 reads CASSLTSSEQFF. The CDR3 bases are TGTGCCAGCAGCTTAACTAGCTCTGAGCAGTTCTTC.

The CDR3 here is CSAREGQASNTDTQYF. The CDR3 DNA follows: TGCAGTGCTAGGGAGGGACAGGCCTCTAACACAGATACGCAGTATTTT. This chain links TRBV20-1 with TRBJ2-3, with TRBD1 matching over 8 bases. This CDR3 is built from 16 residues. Trimming removed 3 bases from V and 2 bases from J; junction bases left unmatched: 10. Germline loops: CDR1 DFQATT, CDR2 SNEGSKA (reference sequence).

The V call is TRBV6-2 or TRBV6-3, the J call TRBJ2-2; D is possibly TRBD2 (5 bases). Looked up from germline, CDR1 is MNHEY and CDR2 is SVGEGT. The CDR3 totals 14 residues. The V gene lost 0 bases and the J gene lost 5 bases, with 7 bases spanning the gap. This chain's CDR3 is CASSYSRVTGELFF. CDR3 nucleotides: TGTGCCAGCAGTTACTCGAGGGTAACCGGGGAGCTGTTTTTT.

With regard to this clonotype: A read error may produce the germline difference seen at one junction end. The chain links TRBV10-3 to TRBJ2-7, with 8 bases matching TRBD2. The germline gives CDR1 ENHRY, CDR2 SYGVKD. CDR3 length: 15 amino acids. The CDR3 sequence: CASSPPPAGVYEQYF. The DNA of the CDR3 is TGTGCCAGCAGTCCCCCCCCAGCGGGGGTCTACGAGCAGTACTTC.

This clonotype was seen many times. The chain employs TRBV7-2 and TRBJ2-5; D not resolved. The CDR3 runs 11 residues. Trimming cost V 3 bases and J 4 bases, with 3 bases left between them. Germline lookup yields CDR1 SGHTA and CDR2 FQGNSA. CDR3 DNA sequence: TGTGCCAGCAGCTTCTTAGAGACCCAGTACTTC. This sequence encodes CASSFLETQYF.

This clonotype showed up many times. V and J are TRBV29-1 and TRBJ2-1; D is unresolved. This CDR3 spans 14 amino acids. Germline CDR1 is SQVTM and CDR2 is ANQGSEA. V gave up 5 bases and J gave up 0 bases, with 11 bases separating them. The CDR3 DNA reads TGCAGCGTTTTGTCGGGCAGCTCCTACAATGAGCAGTTCTTC. Protein product: CSVLSGSSYNEQFF.

This chain connects TRBV18 to TRBJ2-5, with a weak D call TRBD1 (6 bases). V lost 1 base and J lost 1, with 13 bases in between. The CDR3 consists of 16 residues. Germline loops: CDR1 KGHSH, CDR2 LQKENI. The CDR3 nucleotides read TGTGCCAGCTCACCACGCACAGGGTCTACCCAAGAGACCCAGTACTTC. Protein: CASSPRTGSTQETQYF.

This clonotype occurred many times. The chain joins TRBV6-1 to TRBJ2-1; a possible D gene is TRBD2 (6 bases). Germline CDR1 MNHNS, CDR2 SASEGT. V was cut by 5 bases and J by 9 bases, with 20 bases left in between. The CDR3 sequence is 15 residues long. The CDR3 bases are TGTGCCAGCAGTCCCGCTGGCGGGGCCCATGGTGAGCAGTTCTTC. The encoded protein is CASSPAGGAHGEQFF.

This clonotype has at least ten counts. The chain uses TRBV6-2 or TRBV6-3 and TRBJ2-2; 9 positions match TRBD2. Losses at the gene ends were 5 bases for V and 3 bases for J; bases not matched to a gene: 10. There are 17 residues in the CDR3. Germline V gene sequence: CDR1 MNHEY, CDR2 SVGEGT. The CDR3 DNA reads as TGTGCCAGCAGTGCCTCCGGGACTAGCTTGTACACCGGGGAGCTGTTTTTT. This encodes CASSASGTSLYTGELFF.

This clonotype came up many times. The chain joins TRBV6-1 to TRBJ2-1; 14 bases are a match to TRBD2. In germline, CDR1 is MNHNS, CDR2 SASEGT. With 5 bases clipped from V and 8 bases from J, the junction kept 8 bases outside the gene matches. This CDR3 contains 16 residues. The CDR3 DNA is TGTGCCAGCAGTCCCATCGGGACTAGCGGGAGTGATGAGCAGTTCTTC. Translated, it gives CASSPIGTSGSDEQFF.

The chain is built from TRBV6-1 and TRBJ2-1; 9 bases map to TRBD2. With V trimmed by 2 bases and J by 3 bases, 5 bases remained unmatched. This CDR3 has 16 residues. Looked up from germline, CDR1 is MNHNS and CDR2 is SASEGT. The CDR3 DNA follows: TGTGCCAGCAGTGAATACCTAGCGGGAATCTACAATGAGCAGTTCTTC. Encoded protein: CASSEYLAGIYNEQFF.

The chain recombines TRBV11-2 with TRBJ2-1; 11 bases align to TRBD2. Trimming removed 6 bases from V and 7 bases from J; junction bases left unmatched: 8. Germline lookup yields CDR1 SGHAT and CDR2 FQNNGV. The CDR3 spans 15 residues. The CDR3 sequence is CASRSSGRPLNEQFF. For the CDR3, the DNA is TGTGCCAGCAGATCTAGCGGGAGGCCTCTAAATGAGCAGTTCTTC.

This clonotype was observed many times. J is TRBJ1-1 and V is TRBV7-2, with D unresolved. Germline V gene data show CDR1 as SGHTA and CDR2 as FQGNSA. V lost 1 base and J 3 bases, leaving 3 bases between the germline ends. This CDR3 has 12 amino acids. The DNA of the CDR3 is TGTGCCAGCAGCTTAGTCCACACTGAAGCTTTCTTT. Its translation: CASSLVHTEAFF. Complete variable domain (other parts from reference TRBV7-2 and TRBJ1-1): GAGVSQSPSNKVTEKGKDVELRCDPISGHTALYWYRQSLGQGLEFLIYFQGNSAPDKSGLPSDRFSAERTGGSVSTLTIQRTQQEDSAVYLCASSLVHTEAFFGQGTRLTVV.

The chain links TRBV2 to TRBJ2-1; TRBD2 matches at 8 bases. The CDR3 runs to 14 residues. V was clipped by 6 bases and J by 4 bases; unmatched bases: 5. CDR1 is SNHLY, CDR2 FYNNEI, per germline. The CDR3 DNA follows: TGTGCCAGCAGGTCCGGGGGGGTATACAATGAGCAGTTCTTC. It is translated as CASRSGGVYNEQFF.

Only a few counts were recorded for this clonotype. The V and J genes are TRBV7-9 and TRBJ2-7; D remains unclear. The CDR3 contains 12 residues. Germline assignment: CDR1 SEHNR and CDR2 FQNEAQ (reference sequence). With 1 base removed from V and 5 bases from J, the gap between germline ends came to 6 bases. In nucleotides, the CDR3 is TGTGCCAGCAGCTTAGAGGGCAACGAGCAGTACTTC. Its translation is CASSLEGNEQYF.

This clonotype has a handful of counts. The chain carries TRBV5-6 and TRBJ1-1; D not certain. Between the trimmed V and J ends, which lost 2 bases and 0 bases, there was a span of 14 bases. Germline V lookup: CDR1 SGHDT, CDR2 YYEEEE. The CDR3 is made up of 16 amino acids. The DNA for the CDR3 is TGTGCCAGCAGCTTTTATCAAGCGATCATGAACACTGAAGCTTTCTTT. The encoded protein is CASSFYQAIMNTEAFF.

CDR3 protein: CASSYLPGDTQYF. In DNA form, the CDR3 reads TGTGCCAGCAGTTACCTTCCGGGAGATACGCAGTATTTT. V usage is TRBV6-5 and J usage is TRBJ2-3; no clear D. With 2 bases removed from V and 5 bases from J, the gap between germline ends came to 8 bases. Germline CDR1 is MNHEY and CDR2 is SVGAGI. The CDR3 has 13 residues.